The present T cell receptor beta chain was sequenced within a study of PD-1 blockade in classical Hodgkin lymphoma. With no exception, relapse followed autologous stem cell transplantation in all patients, and brentuximab vedotin exposure varied. Sequenced by immunoSEQ multiplex PCR; TCRdb stores in-frame clones only, minus some. The sample has about 98,000 clones, roughly 92% seen once. The sequence was collected from a human donor with classical Hodgkin lymphoma. The sample in question was peripheral blood mononuclear cells (PBMCs), obtained at baseline.

CDR3 DNA sequence: TGTGCCAGCAGCTGGGGTCGGGGAATTCAGCCCACCATATATTTT. Its translation is CASSWGRGIQPTIYF. This chain joins TRBV5-5 and TRBJ1-3; D call uncertain. Trimming removed 3 bases from V and 9 bases from J, with 19 bases in between. Per germline, CDR1 SGHKS and CDR2 YYEKEE (reference sequence). CDR3 length: 15 amino acids. The variable domain in full, completed from reference TRBV5-5 and TRBJ1-3, reads DAGVTQSPTHLIKTRGQQVTLRCSPISGHKSVSWYQQVLGQGPQFIFQYYEKEERGRGNFPDRFSARQFPNYSSELNVNALLLGDSALYLCASSWGRGIQPTIYFGEGSWLTVV.